The 15 T cell receptor beta chains in this list originate from one sample, sequenced in a study of blood T cell repertoires in COVID-19. Produced via immunoSEQ multiplex PCR; TCRdb's table is partial and in-frame only. This sample has 60,000 or so clones, with over 80% found just once. The specimen sequenced was peripheral blood. The receptors come from a human donor with active COVID-19. The donor label of this sample is uncertain.

This chain uses TRBV18 with TRBJ2-5; the D gene is possibly TRBD1 (6 bases). This CDR3 is built from 14 residues. Trimming pared 3 bases from V and 5 bases from J, leaving 13 bases between. CDR1 and CDR2 from the germline V gene are KGHSH and LQKENI. CDR3 sequence (DNA): TGTGCCAGCTCACCTAACAGGGTCGGGGAGACCCAGTACTTC. Protein: CASSPNRVGETQYF.

J is TRBJ2-1 and V is TRBV12-3 or TRBV12-4, with D maybe TRBD1 (6 bases). Deletions cut 7 bases from V and 3 bases from J, with 10 bases between. CDR3 length equals 13 residues. CDR3: CASTRTVYNEQFF. DNA for the CDR3: TGTGCCAGCACCCGGACAGTCTACAATGAGCAGTTCTTC.

This clone was recorded a few times. This chain joins TRBV5-1 and TRBJ1-2; TRBD1 matches 7 bases. Germline V gives CDR1 SGHRS, CDR2 YFSETQ. Trimming took 3 bases from V and 4 from J; bases not matched to a gene: 12. CDR3 length: 16 residues. CDR3 protein: CASSSQPDRLGYGYTF. CDR3 sequence (DNA): TGCGCCAGCAGCTCCCAACCGGACAGGCTCGGCTATGGCTACACCTTC.

The chain is built from TRBV10-3 and TRBJ1-2, with 8 positions matching TRBD1. J gave up 4 bases and V 7 bases, and 8 bases lay outside the gene matches. This CDR3 has 14 amino acids. CDR1 is ENHRY, CDR2 SYGVKD, per germline. The CDR3: CAIKDPGGLYGYTF. The CDR3 coding sequence is TGTGCCATCAAGGATCCAGGGGGCCTCTATGGCTACACCTTC.

In this sample, this clone turned up once. The chain has TRBV19 and TRBJ2-7; TRBD1 aligns across 7 bases. This CDR3 is built from 15 residues. Germline assignment: CDR1 LNHDA and CDR2 SQIVND (reference sequence). V trimming: 6 bases; J trimming: 3 bases; junction bases outside the gene matches: 11. In DNA, the CDR3 is TGTGCCAGTAGCGATCAGCGACAGGGTTACTACGAGCAGTACTTC. The encoded protein is CASSDQRQGYYEQYF. Full variable domain (rest looked up from reference TRBV19 and TRBJ2-7): DGGITQSPKYLFRKEGQNVTLSCEQNLNHDAMYWYRQDPGQGLRLIYYSQIVNDFQKGDIAEGYSVSREKKESFPLTVTSAQKNPTAFYLCASSDQRQGYYEQYFGPGTRLTVT.

The chain is built from TRBV19 and TRBJ1-4; 9 bases line up with TRBD1. The V gene end was trimmed by 7 bases and the J gene end by 0 bases; junction bases not matched to a gene: 12. The CDR3 extends over 18 amino acids. In germline, CDR1 is LNHDA, CDR2 SQIVND (reference sequence). CDR3 DNA sequence: TGTGCCAGTACCCATCTCTGGGACAGGGATTCAACTAATGAAAAACTGTTTTTT. Encoded protein: CASTHLWDRDSTNEKLFF.

V and J are TRBV4-3 and TRBJ2-7, with 13 positions matching TRBD2. This CDR3 has 15 residues. The trim removed 1 base at V and 3 bases at J, leaving 0 bases unmatched. The V gene's germline CDR1 is LGHNA and CDR2 YSLEER. The CDR3 loop reads CASSQGLAGGYEQYF. CDR3 DNA sequence: TGCGCCAGCAGCCAAGGACTAGCGGGAGGCTACGAGCAGTACTTC.

As DNA, the CDR3 is TGCAGCGTTGGGACTAGCGGGAGAGGAGAGACCCAGTACTTC. Its protein product is CSVGTSGRGETQYF. This sequence joins TRBV29-1 and TRBJ2-5, with 13 bases fitting TRBD2. The CDR3 consists of 14 residues. The V gene's germline CDR1 is SQVTM and CDR2 ANQGSEA. Trimming removed 4 bases from V and 4 bases from J; junction bases left unmatched: 3.

This clone was picked up one time. The chain recombines TRBV28 with TRBJ2-3; 7 positions agree with TRBD2. V gave up 3 bases and J gave up 5 bases; unmatched junction bases: 8. Germline lookup yields CDR1 MDHEN and CDR2 SYDVKM. This CDR3 contains 15 residues. CDR3 protein: CASSFSGNIGDTQYF. Here the CDR3 DNA reads TGTGCCAGCAGTTTCAGCGGGAACATAGGAGATACGCAGTATTTT.

The V and J genes are TRBV3-1 (or the pseudogene TRBV3-2) and TRBJ2-2; no reliable D call. Germline V gives CDR1 LGHDT, CDR2 YNNKEL (reference sequence). V dropped 3 bases and J dropped 7 bases, with 6 bases sitting between them. This CDR3 comprises 12 residues. This CDR3 reads CASSHSGGELFF. The CDR3 DNA reads TGTGCCAGCAGCCATAGTGGCGGGGAGCTGTTTTTT.

J is TRBJ2-7 and V is TRBV11-2; D unresolved. Germline CDR1 is SGHAT and CDR2 is FQNNGV. V was cut by 5 bases and J by 6 bases, with 26 bases left in between. The CDR3 sequence is 17 residues long. This CDR3 is CASSPESPPRRHVEQYF. The CDR3, as DNA: TGTGCCAGCAGCCCAGAATCCCCCCCCCGACGACATGTCGAGCAGTACTTC.

This chain uses TRBV19 with TRBJ2-3; no clear D. Germline V lookup: CDR1 LNHDA, CDR2 SQIVND (reference sequence). There are 12 residues in the CDR3. Trimming left V 0 bases short and J 5 bases short, with 3 bases between. CDR3 region: CASSIDGDTQYF. The CDR3 DNA follows: TGTGCCAGTAGTATAGACGGAGATACGCAGTATTTT.

V usage is TRBV6-2 or TRBV6-3 and J usage is TRBJ2-7; 14 bases map to TRBD2. This CDR3 contains 18 residues. The V gene's germline CDR1 is MNHEY and CDR2 SVGEGT. V was pared by 2 bases and J by 2 bases, with 8 bases of the junction left unmatched. The CDR3, as DNA: TGTGCCAGCAGTTACGCCCTGGGGACTAGCGGGGGTGCCTACGAGCAGTACTTC. Its protein is CASSYALGTSGGAYEQYF.

The chain is built from TRBV24-1 and TRBJ2-3; a weak D match, TRBD2 (6 bases). The V gene lost 4 bases and the J gene lost 0 bases, with 13 bases spanning the gap. The germline V gene has CDR1 KGHDR and CDR2 SFDVKD. This CDR3 has 16 residues. This chain's CDR3 is CATSDPLSGSTDTQYF. The CDR3 bases are TGTGCCACCAGTGACCCCCTAAGCGGGAGCACAGATACGCAGTATTTT.

The CDR3 nucleotides read TGTGCCTGGAGTGTACAAGGGGGCATTTACGAGCAGTACTTC. It translates to CAWSVQGGIYEQYF. The chain employs TRBV30 and TRBJ2-7, with 7 bases lining up with TRBD1. Germline CDR1 is GTSNPN and CDR2 is SVGIG (reference sequence). This CDR3 has 14 residues. Unmatched junction bases numbered 6, after V lost 0 bases and J lost 4 bases.